The 9 T cell receptor beta chains given below trace back to one sample, sequenced in a study of spatial heterogeneity in lung cancer. The study, taken as a whole, reports: Counts of expanded intratumoral alpha and beta TCRs tracked tumor mutation counts.

Their cognate antigens are unknown. TCRdb re-analysed the 5' RACE reads in MiXCR, keeping a single row per CDR3 protein. The repertoire holds around 16,000 distinct CDR3 sequences, with 6.8% as singletons. Time point here: sample taken at primary tumor resection. This specimen consisted of lung tumor tissue, obtained at surgery. Receptor source: a female donor with early-stage non-small cell lung cancer.

This clonotype showed up many times. The chain links TRBV7-9 to TRBJ2-3; D unclear. V lost 1 base, J lost 0 bases, and 8 bases lay in between. In germline, CDR1 is SEHNR, CDR2 FQNEAQ (reference sequence). This CDR3 is 15 amino acids long. CDR3 coding DNA: TGTGCCAGCAGCTTAGGGAGCTTTAGCACAGATACGCAGTATTTT. It encodes CASSLGSFSTDTQYF.

Concerning this clonotype itself: The junction shows a germline mismatch at one end, possibly a read error. The chain joins TRBV5-1 to TRBJ1-4; tentative D call: TRBD1 (6 bases). This CDR3 has 12 residues. The V gene's germline CDR1 is SGHRS and CDR2 YFSETQ. Here the CDR3 DNA reads TGCGCCAGCAGCTTTTGGGGGGCGGAACTGTTTTTC. Translation gives CASSFWGAELFF.

In its sample, this clonotype was seen many times. The gene calls are TRBV25-1 and TRBJ2-1; 9 positions match TRBD1. This CDR3 spans 15 amino acids. The V gene's germline CDR1 is MGHDK and CDR2 SYGVNS. With 3 bases clipped from V and 10 bases from J, the junction kept 10 bases outside the gene matches. As DNA, the CDR3 is TGTGCCAGCAGTGACACCGGGACAGGGTCCCTCGAGCAGTTCTTC. It specifies CASSDTGTGSLEQFF.

The chain links TRBV4-3 to TRBJ1-6, with no clear D. The CDR3 sequence is 13 residues long. The ends were cut back, 0 bases at V and 12 bases at J, with 9 bases in the middle. Germline lookup yields CDR1 LGHNA and CDR2 YSLEER. The CDR3 loop reads CASSQDLSGPLHF. CDR3 nucleotide sequence: TGCGCCAGCAGCCAAGATTTGAGTGGACCCCTCCACTTT.

This clonotype was counted at least ten times. The chain has TRBV5-1 and TRBJ1-2, with D maybe TRBD1 (5 bases). Trimming stripped 4 bases from V and 4 bases from J, with 14 bases between. There are 14 residues in the CDR3. Germline V lookup: CDR1 SGHRS, CDR2 YFSETQ. The chain's CDR3 is CASSPDTEGYGYTF. The CDR3 bases are TGCGCCAGCAGCCCGGACACTGAGGGCTATGGCTACACCTTC.

About this clonotype: A much bigger clone sits one base away, suggesting this may be a read error. Given the absence of the conserved phenylalanine or tryptophan at the CDR3 end, a read error is likely. The limits of the CDR3 on the DNA are not certain, so only TCRdb's listed CDR3 is given. J is TRBJ2-7 and V is TRBV4-2; the table names TRBD1, a call not compared with the DNA. The CDR3 spans 9 residues, counting both ends. Germline CDR1 LGHNA, CDR2 YNFKEQ. The CDR3 sequence: CASILYPGQ.

This clonotype appeared many times. The chain combines TRBV7-3 with TRBJ2-6, with TRBD1 as a possible D gene (5 bases). The CDR3 runs 15 residues. V gave up 3 bases and J gave up 2 bases, with 8 bases separating them. The germline CDR1 and CDR2 sequences are SGHTA and FQGTGA. CDR3 loop: CASSFTGPGANVLTF. DNA for the CDR3: TGTGCCAGCAGCTTTACAGGACCTGGGGCCAACGTCCTGACTTTC.

Turning to this clonotype: Possible read error: a much larger clone is one base away. The chain couples TRBV20-1 to TRBJ1-1; perhaps TRBD1 as D (5 bases). Germline CDR1 and CDR2: DFQATT and SNEGSKA (reference sequence). Trimming took 1 base from V and 5 from J, leaving 14 bases between them. The CDR3 is 14 amino acids. CDR3 nucleotide sequence: TGCAGTGCTAGAGGGATATACTGGGGGACTGAAGCTTTCTTT. Residues: CSARGIYWGTEAFF.

This clonotype was seen at least ten times. CDR3 nucleotides: TGTGCCAGCAGCTCCGTTATCCCCTATAGGAAGGAGCAGTACTTC. As protein: CASSSVIPYRKEQYF. V is TRBV28 and J is TRBJ2-7; D gene ambiguous. The CDR3 covers 15 residues. The V end lost 6 bases, the J end lost 7 bases, and 22 bases lay between the germline ends. Germline values: CDR1 MDHEN, CDR2 SYDVKM.